What follows are 27 T cell receptor beta chains derived from one specimen sequenced in a study of identifying expanded T cells in peripheral blood. Libraries were prepared by immunoSEQ multiplex PCR; TCRdb keeps only in-frame clonotypes and omits some of them. Of some 72,000 clones detected, 85% to 90% appear once; the ten largest clones hold more than 2.5%. Sample: blood. These receptors were collected from a person between 18 and 70 years old in good health.

This chain connects TRBV5-6 to TRBJ2-3, with 7 bases lining up with TRBD1. Germline values: CDR1 SGHDT, CDR2 YYEEEE. This CDR3 comprises 15 residues. After removal of 4 bases from V and 3 bases from J, the junction contained 8 bases not matched to a gene. The CDR3 here is CASSQTGWLTDTQYF. The DNA of the CDR3 is TGTGCCAGCAGCCAGACAGGGTGGTTAACAGATACGCAGTATTTT.

This clone was picked up a small number of times. The J gene is TRBJ2-3, the V gene TRBV7-2, with TRBD2 matching 9 bases. There are 18 residues in the CDR3. Germline CDR1 SGHTA, CDR2 FQGNSA. J was trimmed by 0 bases and V by 1 base; bases with no gene match: 8. In DNA form, the CDR3 reads TGTGCCAGCAGCTTAGATCCTAGCGGGATACCTAGCACAGATACGCAGTATTTT. It translates to CASSLDPSGIPSTDTQYF.

The genes are TRBV5-6 and TRBJ2-2; D perhaps matches TRBD1 (6 bases). This CDR3 comprises 17 residues. Trimming took 4 bases from V and 4 from J, leaving 20 bases between them. Germline V gene sequence: CDR1 SGHDT, CDR2 YYEEEE. CDR3 protein: CASSQEAHRASTGELFF. Here the CDR3 DNA reads TGTGCCAGCAGCCAAGAGGCCCACAGGGCAAGCACCGGGGAGCTGTTTTTT.

The chain recombines TRBV28 with TRBJ2-3, with 12 bases identical to TRBD2. The CDR3 consists of 17 residues. With 6 bases clipped from V and 3 bases from J, the junction kept 10 bases outside the gene matches. Germline CDR1 and CDR2: MDHEN and SYDVKM. CDR3 protein: CASSEPLAGGKTDTQYF. CDR3 in DNA: TGTGCCAGCAGCGAGCCACTAGCGGGGGGAAAAACAGATACGCAGTATTTT. The full variable domain, with the rest looked up from reference TRBV28 and TRBJ2-3, is DVKVTQSSRYLVKRTGEKVFLECVQDMDHENMFWYRQDPGLGLRLIYFSYDVKMKEKGDIPEGYSVSREKKERFSLILESASTNQTSMYLCASSEPLAGGKTDTQYFGPGTRLTVL.

This sequence joins TRBV21-1 and TRBJ1-1; the table assigns TRBD1, which was not confirmed against the DNA. TRBV21-1 is a pseudogene. CDR3 length: 18 residues. CDR3 in DNA: TGTGCCAGCAGCAAAGCGGGCGGGACAGGGGGCGATCACACTGAAGCTTTCTTT. Its protein is CASSKAGGTGGDHTEAFF.

This rearrangement joins TRBV9 to TRBJ2-7; TRBD2 is a possible D gene (6 bases). Germline CDR1 SGDLS, CDR2 YYNGEE. V lost 3 bases and J 0 bases, leaving 10 bases between the germline ends. CDR3 length: 14 residues. The CDR3 here is CASSARDFSYEQYF. The CDR3 nucleotides are TGTGCCAGCAGCGCCCGGGACTTCTCCTACGAGCAGTACTTC.

The V call is TRBV7-8, the J call TRBJ2-1; D possibly corresponds to TRBD1 (6 bases). The V end lost 2 bases, the J end lost 9 bases, and 26 bases lay between the germline ends. Germline lookup yields CDR1 SGHVS and CDR2 FQNEAQ. The length of the CDR3 is 18 residues. The CDR3 protein is CASSLRWGPNRVLVEQFF. The CDR3 region has the DNA TGTGCCAGCAGCTTAAGGTGGGGGCCCAACCGTGTCCTGGTTGAGCAGTTCTTC.

This sequence joins TRBV7-7 and TRBJ2-1; D unresolved. This CDR3 has 13 amino acids. CDR1 is SSHAT and CDR2 is FNYEAQ in the germline V gene (reference sequence). V gave up 3 bases and J gave up 9 bases, with 12 bases separating them. The CDR3 reads CASSLPGSPEQFF. CDR3 DNA sequence: TGTGCCAGCAGCTTGCCTGGCTCGCCTGAGCAGTTCTTC.

The chain joins TRBV4-3 to TRBJ2-3; D ambiguous. The germline V gene has CDR1 LGHNA and CDR2 YSLEER. The V end was cut by 1 base, the J end by 6 bases, with 8 bases between. The CDR3 extends over 13 amino acids. The CDR3 is CASSQVTKDTQYF. Here the CDR3 DNA reads TGCGCCAGCAGCCAAGTAACTAAGGATACGCAGTATTTT.

This chain joins TRBV6-1 and TRBJ2-5; possible D gene TRBD1, 5 bases. CDR3 size: 12 residues. Trimming shortened V by 2 bases and J by 10 bases, and 11 bases separated the two germline ends. The germline gives CDR1 MNHNS, CDR2 SASEGT. The CDR3, as DNA: TGTGCCAGCAGTGAAACCCAAGGGGTCCAGTACTTC. This sequence encodes CASSETQGVQYF.

The V and J genes are TRBV9 and TRBJ2-3; a weak D match, TRBD1 (5 bases). Germline V CDR1 and CDR2: SGDLS, YYNGEE. V was trimmed by 4 bases and J by 6 bases, leaving 15 bases between them. This CDR3 is 14 amino acids long. CDR3 protein: CASSIAQVSDTQYF. CDR3 DNA: TGTGCCAGCAGCATAGCACAGGTCTCGGATACGCAGTATTTT.

The V call is TRBV7-6, the J call TRBJ1-1, with D unclear. Trimming shortened V by 5 bases and J by 10 bases, and 17 bases separated the two germline ends. This CDR3 has 13 residues. Germline assignment: CDR1 SGHVS and CDR2 FNYEAQ. CDR3 bases: TGTGCCAGCAGCCCAGATAGGGAGAAAGCAGCTTTCTTT. Translation: CASSPDREKAAFF.

This clone was detected once. The chain has TRBV18 and TRBJ1-1; no clear D. Trimming took 6 bases from V and 1 from J, leaving 9 bases between them. This CDR3 contains 13 residues. Germline V CDR1 and CDR2: KGHSH, LQKENI. CDR3 in DNA: TGTGCCAGCTCCTGGACGGCGAACACTGAAGCTTTCTTT. This codes for CASSWTANTEAFF.

The J gene is TRBJ2-1, the V gene TRBV7-2; the match to TRBD1 covers 10 bases. Germline values: CDR1 SGHTA, CDR2 FQGNSA. V was clipped by 4 bases and J by 14 bases; unmatched bases: 8. This CDR3 contains 13 residues. As DNA, the CDR3 is TGTGCCAGCAGCTACAAGCGGGGGACAGGGGAGTTCTTC. It encodes CASSYKRGTGEFF.

The chain has TRBV5-6 and TRBJ1-1; 8 bases match TRBD1. Germline CDR1 SGHDT, CDR2 YYEEEE. This CDR3 region has 16 residues. V gave up 4 bases and J gave up 1 base; unmatched junction bases: 9. The CDR3 reads CASSLGTGRGNTEAFF. The CDR3 nucleotides read TGTGCCAGCAGCCTTGGGACAGGTCGAGGGAACACTGAAGCTTTCTTT.

The V and J genes are TRBV6-5 and TRBJ2-1; D is unclear. CDR3 length: 13 residues. Germline-derived CDR1 and CDR2 are MNHEY and SVGAGI. Trimming removed 0 bases from V and 6 bases from J, with 6 bases in between. The CDR3 DNA reads TGTGCCAGCAGTTACTCGAGGTCCAATGAGCAGTTCTTC. It is translated as CASSYSRSNEQFF.

The gene calls are TRBV18 and TRBJ1-2, with 12 positions matching TRBD1. V lost 2 bases to trimming and J lost 6 bases; unmatched junction nucleotides: 4. This CDR3 region has 15 residues. The V gene's germline CDR1 is KGHSH and CDR2 LQKENI. The CDR3 is CASSPWDRGLHGYTF. The CDR3 nucleotides are TGTGCCAGCTCACCATGGGACAGGGGGCTTCATGGCTACACCTTC. Full variable domain (remainder filled in from reference TRBV18 and TRBJ1-2): NAGVMQNPRHLVRRRGQEARLRCSPMKGHSHVYWYRQLPEEGLKFMVYLQKENIIDESGMPKERFSAEFPKEGPSILRIQQVVRGDSAAYFCASSPWDRGLHGYTFGSGTRLTVV.

The chain is built from TRBV7-2 and TRBJ2-7; 7 bases are a match to TRBD1. The CDR3 length is 13 residues. V shed 5 bases, J shed 3 bases, and the junction held 4 bases outside the gene matches. CDR1 SGHTA and CDR2 FQGNSA come from the germline V gene. The CDR3 DNA sequence: TGTGCCAGCAGCCCACAGGGGTACTACGAGCAGTACTTC. It translates to CASSPQGYYEQYF.

The chain recombines TRBV5-1 with TRBJ2-3, with D possibly being TRBD2 (6 bases). The CDR3 is 16 amino acids. Germline V lookup: CDR1 SGHRS, CDR2 YFSETQ. Trimming left V 0 bases short and J 5 bases short, with 16 bases between. This CDR3 reads CASSLVLAGTKDTQYF. The CDR3 coding sequence is TGCGCCAGCAGCTTGGTACTAGCCGGTACAAAAGATACGCAGTATTTT.

The J gene is TRBJ1-2, the V gene TRBV9, with D perhaps matching TRBD1 (5 bases). The V end lost 4 bases, the J end lost 5 bases, and 12 bases lay between the germline ends. Germline V lookup: CDR1 SGDLS, CDR2 YYNGEE. CDR3 length: 13 amino acids. CDR3 amino acids: CASSTRDRYGYTF. CDR3 coding DNA: TGTGCCAGCAGCACTAGGGACCGATATGGCTACACCTTC.

V usage is TRBV5-4 and J usage is TRBJ2-3; 8 nucleotides match TRBD2. The J segment lost 3 bases and the V segment lost 4 bases, leaving 7 bases of the junction unmatched. The CDR3 is 15 amino acids. Germline V gene lookup returns CDR1 SGHNT and CDR2 YYREEE (reference sequence). The CDR3, as DNA: TGTGCCAGCAGCGGGACGGGAGGGTCAACAGATACGCAGTATTTT. Its translation: CASSGTGGSTDTQYF.

The chain is built from TRBV29-1 and TRBJ2-2; a possible D gene is TRBD1 (6 bases). CDR3 size: 14 residues. Germline V gene data show CDR1 as SQVTM and CDR2 as ANQGSEA. V lost 6 bases and J 0 bases, leaving 11 bases between the germline ends. This CDR3 reads CSVTGTTNTGELFF. The CDR3 nucleotides are TGCAGCGTCACCGGGACAACGAACACCGGGGAGCTGTTTTTT.

This chain uses TRBV9 with TRBJ2-5; D tentatively fits TRBD1 or TRBD2 (6 bases each). Trimming left V 4 bases short and J 2 bases short, with 15 bases between. This CDR3 comprises 15 residues. Germline lookup yields CDR1 SGDLS and CDR2 YYNGEE. The CDR3 nucleotides read TGTGCCAGCAGCACCGGAGGGACACAACAAGAGACCCAGTACTTC. It yields the protein CASSTGGTQQETQYF.

V and J are TRBV5-1 and TRBJ2-7, with TRBD2 matching over 9 bases. The CDR3 is made up of 14 amino acids. The J segment lost 4 bases and the V segment lost 5 bases, leaving 7 bases of the junction unmatched. The germline V gene encodes CDR1 SGHRS and CDR2 YFSETQ. The chain's CDR3 is CASSVAGDAYEQYF. The CDR3 DNA reads as TGCGCCAGCAGTGTAGCGGGAGACGCGTACGAGCAGTACTTC.

The rearrangement uses TRBV9 and TRBJ2-7; D could derive from TRBD1 or TRBD2 (5 bases each). V lost 7 bases and J lost 2, with 13 bases in between. The CDR3 sequence is 13 residues long. Germline V gene sequence: CDR1 SGDLS, CDR2 YYNGEE. CDR3 sequence reads: CASGPGQTYEQYF. The CDR3 DNA reads TGTGCCAGCGGCCCGGGGCAGACCTACGAGCAGTACTTC.

This chain connects TRBV11-3 to TRBJ2-7, with D hard to call. CDR3 length: 13 amino acids. V dropped 4 bases and J dropped 6 bases, with 13 bases sitting between them. Germline values: CDR1 SGHNT, CDR2 YENEEA. CDR3 region: CASSSGPAREQYF. CDR3 coding DNA: TGTGCCAGCAGCTCTGGACCGGCTCGCGAGCAGTACTTC.

The chain is built from TRBV5-1 and TRBJ2-1; the D gene is possibly TRBD2 (5 bases). Trimming cost V 0 bases and J 5 bases, with 9 bases left between them. This CDR3 has 14 amino acids. CDR1 is SGHRS, CDR2 YFSETQ, per germline. The CDR3 coding sequence is TGCGCCAGCAGCTTGGGACTACTCAACAATGAGCAGTTCTTC. Translating it yields CASSLGLLNNEQFF.